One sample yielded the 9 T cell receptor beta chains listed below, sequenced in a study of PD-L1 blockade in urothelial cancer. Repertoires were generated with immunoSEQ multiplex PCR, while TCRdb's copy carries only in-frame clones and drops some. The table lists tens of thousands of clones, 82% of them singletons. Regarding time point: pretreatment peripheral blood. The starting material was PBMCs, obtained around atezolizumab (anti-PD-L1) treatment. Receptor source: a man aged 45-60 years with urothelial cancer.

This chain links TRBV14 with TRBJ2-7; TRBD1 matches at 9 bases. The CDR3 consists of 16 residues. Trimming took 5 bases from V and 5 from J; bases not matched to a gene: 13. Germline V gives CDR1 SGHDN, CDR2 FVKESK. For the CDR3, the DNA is TGTGCCAGCAGCAGGGCAGGGGACAGGGTGTCCAACGAGCAGTACTTC. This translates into CASSRAGDRVSNEQYF.

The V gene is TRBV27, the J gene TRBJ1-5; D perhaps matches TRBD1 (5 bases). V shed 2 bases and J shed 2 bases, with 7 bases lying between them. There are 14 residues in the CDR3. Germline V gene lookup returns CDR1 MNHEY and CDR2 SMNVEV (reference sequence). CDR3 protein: CASSLGGGNQPQHF. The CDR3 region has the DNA TGTGCCAGCAGTTTAGGAGGGGGCAATCAGCCCCAGCATTTT.

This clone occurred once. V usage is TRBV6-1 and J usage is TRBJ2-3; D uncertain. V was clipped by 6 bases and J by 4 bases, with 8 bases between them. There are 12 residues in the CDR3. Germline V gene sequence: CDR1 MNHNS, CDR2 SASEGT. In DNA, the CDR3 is TGTGCCAGCAGCAGGAACGCAGATACGCAGTATTTT. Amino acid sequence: CASSRNADTQYF.

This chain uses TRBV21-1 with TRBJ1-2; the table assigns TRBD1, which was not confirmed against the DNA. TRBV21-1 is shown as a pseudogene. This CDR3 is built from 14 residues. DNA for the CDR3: TGTGCCAGCAGCAAAGAGGAACAGGGCTGTGGCTACACCTTC. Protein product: CASSKEEQGCGYTF.

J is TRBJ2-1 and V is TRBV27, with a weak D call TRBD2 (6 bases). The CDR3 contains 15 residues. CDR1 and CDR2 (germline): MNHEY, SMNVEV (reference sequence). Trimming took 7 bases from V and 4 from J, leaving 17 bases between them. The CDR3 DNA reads TGTGCCAGCAACCCCCGGGGGATAGGGTACAATGAGCAGTTCTTC. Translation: CASNPRGIGYNEQFF.

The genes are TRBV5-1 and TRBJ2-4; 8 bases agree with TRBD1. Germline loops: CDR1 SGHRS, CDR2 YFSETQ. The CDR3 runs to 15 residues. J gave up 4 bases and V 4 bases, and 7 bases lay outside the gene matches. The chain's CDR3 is CASSPRTGIKNIQYF. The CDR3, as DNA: TGCGCCAGCAGCCCTAGGACAGGGATAAAAAACATTCAGTACTTC.

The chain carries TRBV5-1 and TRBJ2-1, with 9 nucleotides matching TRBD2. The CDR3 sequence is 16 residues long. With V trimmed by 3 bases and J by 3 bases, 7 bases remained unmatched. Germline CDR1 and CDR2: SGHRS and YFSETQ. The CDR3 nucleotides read TGCGCCAGCAGCTCCACCGCGGGGGGGCTCTACAATGAGCAGTTCTTC. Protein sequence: CASSSTAGGLYNEQFF.

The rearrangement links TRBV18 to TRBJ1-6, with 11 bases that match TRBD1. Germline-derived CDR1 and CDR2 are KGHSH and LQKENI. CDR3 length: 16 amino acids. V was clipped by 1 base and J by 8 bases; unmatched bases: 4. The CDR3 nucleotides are TGTGCCAGCTCACCACAAAGGACAGGGGGCCATTCACCCCTCCACTTT. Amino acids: CASSPQRTGGHSPLHF.

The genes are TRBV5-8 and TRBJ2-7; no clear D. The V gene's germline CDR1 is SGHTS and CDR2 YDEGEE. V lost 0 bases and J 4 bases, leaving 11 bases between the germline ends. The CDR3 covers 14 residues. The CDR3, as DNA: TGTGCCAGCAGCTTGGCCTTCCCCCCTTACGAGCAGTACTTC. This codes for CASSLAFPPYEQYF.